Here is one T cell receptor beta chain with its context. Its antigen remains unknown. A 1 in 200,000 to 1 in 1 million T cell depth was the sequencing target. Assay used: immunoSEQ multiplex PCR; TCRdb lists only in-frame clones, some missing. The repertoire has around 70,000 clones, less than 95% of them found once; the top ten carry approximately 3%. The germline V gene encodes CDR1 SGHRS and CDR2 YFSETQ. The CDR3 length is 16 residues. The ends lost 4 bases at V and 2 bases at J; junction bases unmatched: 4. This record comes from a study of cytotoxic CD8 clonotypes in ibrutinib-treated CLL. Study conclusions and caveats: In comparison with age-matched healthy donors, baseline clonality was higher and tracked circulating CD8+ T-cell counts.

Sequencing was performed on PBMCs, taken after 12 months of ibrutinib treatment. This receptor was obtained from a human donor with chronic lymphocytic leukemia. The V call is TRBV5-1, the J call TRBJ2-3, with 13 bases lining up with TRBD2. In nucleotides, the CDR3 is TGCGCCAGCAGCCTGACTAGCGGGAGGTCCACAGATACGCAGTATTTT. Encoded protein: CASSLTSGRSTDTQYF.